Listed below are T cell receptor beta chains from one sample, sequenced in a study of blood T cell repertoires in COVID-19. The data were produced by immunoSEQ multiplex PCR, yet TCRdb's version contains in-frame clones alone and is incomplete. The sample records some 90,000 clones, 80% to 90% being singletons. The sequenced material came from peripheral blood. The receptors were gathered from a man aged 50-60 years with acute or convalescent COVID-19. The CDR3 runs from the conserved cysteine through the conserved F or W. A D gene is named only where the DNA matches it firmly. For some rows the clone size is stated as once, few or many, or as a class when expanded; others skip it.

>many|TRBD1|TRBJ1-3|TRBV4-1
TGCGCCAGCAGCCAGATGCCGGGACAGGGAACGGGCAACACCATATATTTT
CASSQMPGQGTGNTIYF
>NA|NA|TRBJ2-1|TRBV18
TGTGCCAGCTCACCGAGCTGGGGCAACAATGAGCAGTTCTTC
CASSPSWGNNEQFF
>NA|NA|TRBJ2-3|TRBV5-4
TGTGCCAGCAGTTCTATGGGGGGTGCAGATACGCAGTATTTT
CASSSMGGADTQYF
>NA|TRBD1|TRBJ1-4|TRBV18
TGTGCCAGCTCTCGAGCGACAGGGTTCAATGAAAAACTGTTTTTT
CASSRATGFNEKLFF
>NA|TRBD1|TRBJ1-1|TRBV18
TGTGCCAGCTCACCAGGGACAGCCCAACCCGAAGCTTTCTTT
CASSPGTAQPEAFF
>NA|NA|TRBJ2-5|TRBV3-1/TRBV3-2
TGTGCCAGCAGCCGCTCTACGCCGCAAGAGACCCAGTACTTC
CASSRSTPQETQYF
>NA|NA|TRBJ1-2|TRBV27
TGTGCCAGCAGTTTATCGGGGCTTGAAGGCTACACCTTC
CASSLSGLEGYTF
>NA|TRBD2|TRBJ2-3|TRBV5-1
TGCGCCAGCAGGCGAGCGGGGGGGCGAGATACGCAGTATTTT
CASRRAGGRDTQYF
>NA|NA|TRBJ2-1|TRBV12-5
TGTGCTAGTGGTTTGGCCCGGGGGAGCCCCTGGTATGAGCAGTTCTTC
CASGLARGSPWYEQFF
>NA|TRBD1|TRBJ2-5|TRBV2
TGTGCCAGCAGTGAAGTCGGGACAGCTAAAGAGACCCAGTACTTC
CASSEVGTAKETQYF
>NA|TRBD2|TRBJ2-2|TRBV5-6
TGTGCCAGCAGCGACCCAACTAGCGGGGGGTCGGTCACCGGGGAGCTGTTTTTT
CASSDPTSGGSVTGELFF
>NA|TRBD1|TRBJ2-1|TRBV3-1/TRBV3-2
TGTGCCAGCAGCCTCTATAACAGGGGGAGGACATACAATGAGCAGTTCTTC
CASSLYNRGRTYNEQFF
>NA|TRBD1|TRBJ2-1|TRBV6-5
TGTGCCAGCAGTCCGGACAGGCGTGAGCAGTTCTTC
CASSPDRREQFF
>NA|NA|TRBJ1-6|TRBV13
TGTGCCAGCAGCCCCCCCCACCAGGGGCGGAATTCACCCCTCCACTTT
CASSPPHQGRNSPLHF
>NA|TRBD1|TRBJ1-2|TRBV19
TGTGCCAGTACCATGGGACAGACTTATGGCTACACCTTC
CASTMGQTYGYTF
>NA|TRBD1|TRBJ1-1|TRBV13
TGTGCCAGCAGACAGGGGGCGCCTCGGACTGAAGCTTTCTTT
CASRQGAPRTEAFF
>NA|NA|TRBJ1-1|TRBV7-2
TGTGCCAGCAGCTTAGTGGGGGGAGGACGGATAAACACTGAAGCTTTCTTT
CASSLVGGGRINTEAFF
>NA|TRBD1|TRBJ1-5|TRBV20-1
TGCAGTGCTAGTCTAGGGGGCGGTCAGCCCCAGCATTTT
CSASLGGGQPQHF
>NA|TRBD1|TRBJ1-5|TRBV18
TGTGCCAGCTCACCCGCCGGGACAGGGGGCTATCCCCAGCATTTT
CASSPAGTGGYPQHF
>NA|NA|TRBJ2-3|TRBV20-1
TGCAGTGCCCAACTAGGAGATACGCAGTATTTT
CSAQLGDTQYF
>NA|TRBD1|TRBJ1-5|TRBV6-5
TGTGCCAGCATGATAACAGGGGGCAATCAGCCCCAGCATTTT
CASMITGGNQPQHF
>NA|NA|TRBJ1-1|TRBV19
TGTGCCAGTAGTATTGGGCAGGTGAACACTGAAGCTTTCTTT
CASSIGQVNTEAFF
>NA|NA|TRBJ2-1|TRBV29-1
TGCAGCGTTGCTCCAGGGGGAGGCTCCTACAATGAGCAGTTCTTC
CSVAPGGGSYNEQFF
>once|NA|TRBJ1-1|TRBV9
TGTGCCAGCAGCCTCCAGGGGCGGGACACTGAAGCTTTCTTT
CASSLQGRDTEAFF
>NA|TRBD1|TRBJ1-1|TRBV18
TGTGCCAGCTCACCAACCGGGACAGGGGGCACGGGTGTGATGAACACTGAAGCTTTCTTT
CASSPTGTGGTGVMNTEAFF
>NA|TRBD1|TRBJ1-2|TRBV19
TGTGCCAGTAGTATTCGGGGCCTACAGGGGCCCCCCTACACCTTC
CASSIRGLQGPPYTF
>NA|NA|TRBJ2-3|TRBV11-2
TGTGCCAGCAGCTTCAGACAGAATGCAGATACGCAGTATTTT
CASSFRQNADTQYF
>NA|TRBD2|TRBJ2-1|TRBV3-1/TRBV3-2
TGTGCCAGCATTGTCGGGGGGAACTCCTACAATGAGCAGTTCTTC
CASIVGGNSYNEQFF
>NA|NA|TRBJ1-2|TRBV25-1
TGTGCCAGCCGATACAGGGATGGCTACACCTTC
CASRYRDGYTF
>NA|NA|TRBJ2-1|TRBV6-1
TGTGCCAGCAGTGAAAGACAGCTCAATGAGCAGTTCTTC
CASSERQLNEQFF
>NA|TRBD1|TRBJ2-6|TRBV5-6
TGTGCCAGCAGCTCGACAGGGTCGGGAGGGGCCAACGTCCTGACTTTC
CASSSTGSGGANVLTF
>NA|TRBD1|TRBJ1-6|TRBV30
TGTGCCTGGAGTGTACAGGGGGCTTGGAATTCACCCCTCCACTTT
CAWSVQGAWNSPLHF
>NA|NA|TRBJ1-1|TRBV2
TGTGCCAGCAGAACTGTAGAGGGCCCGAACACTGAAGCTTTCTTT
CASRTVEGPNTEAFF
>NA|NA|TRBJ2-1|TRBV6-2/TRBV6-3
TGTGCCAGCAGTTACGGAGCGCCCGCCTACAATGAGCAGTTCTTC
CASSYGAPAYNEQFF
>NA|TRBD1|TRBJ1-2|TRBV28
TGTGCCAGCAGCCCTCTCGGACAGGGAGCTAACTATGGCTACACCTTC
CASSPLGQGANYGYTF
>NA|TRBD2|TRBJ2-1|TRBV7-2
TGTGCCAGCAGCACAGGGACTAGCGGGGGACCAGCCAATGAGCAGTTCTTC
CASSTGTSGGPANEQFF
>NA|NA|TRBJ1-6|TRBV27
TGTGCCAGCAGTTTATCTAGCTCCTATAATTCACCCCTCCACTTT
CASSLSSSYNSPLHF
>NA|TRBD2|TRBJ2-1|TRBV5-6
TGTGCCAGCAGCCGCAGCGGGGCTTCCTACAATGAGCAGTTCTTC
CASSRSGASYNEQFF
>NA|TRBD1|TRBJ1-3|TRBV7-2
TGTGCCAGCAGCTCCACAGGGGCGTCAGGAAACACCATATATTTT
CASSSTGASGNTIYF
>NA|TRBD2|TRBJ2-3|TRBV27
TGTGCCAGCAGTCATCCTGGGACTAGCGGGGGTACAGATACGCAGTATTTT
CASSHPGTSGGTDTQYF
>NA|TRBD2|TRBJ2-3|TRBV7-8
TGTGCCAGCAGCTTATCAGCGGGGGGGATAGATACGCAGTATTTT
CASSLSAGGIDTQYF